Listed below are T cell receptor beta chains from one sample, sequenced in a study of human T cells and chemical hapten exposure. TCRdb re-called the RACE reads with MiXCR, one entry per CDR3 protein. The sample has tens of thousands of distinct CDR3 sequences, more than 10% seen once. Sequenced material: whole blood, taken in connection with sensitization to the hapten diphenylcyclopropenone (DPC). These receptors all stem from a woman in her thirties or forties with alopecia areata. Some clones in this sample may be carry-over from other donors' samples. Each CDR3 is given with its conserved first and last residue.

>TRBJ2-7|14|TRBV29-1
CSVEEGTGTYEQYF
>TRBJ2-3|12|TRBV7-9
CASSLVADTQYF
>TRBJ2-1|16|TRBV4-2
CASSLGTQYSYNEQFF
>TRBJ2-1|15|TRBV5-1
CASSPEGQTSNEQFF
>TRBJ2-7|14|TRBV7-6
CASSPSGRRDEQYF
>TRBJ2-5|12|TRBV25-1
CASSPPTETQYF
>TRBJ2-3|18|TRBV12-5
CASSPRGLATTSTDTQYF
>TRBJ2-1|13|TRBV18
CASSPGQGREQFF
>TRBJ2-1|13|TRBV28
CASSLGGHNEQFF
>TRBJ1-1|14|TRBV5-1
CASSFPDRGAEAFF
>TRBJ2-7|16|TRBV27
CASSTRWGGDYYEQYF
>TRBJ2-1|12|TRBV6-5
CASSDSPEEQFF
>TRBJ1-2|16|TRBV20-1
CSADSGTGNVGYGYTF
>TRBJ2-3|13|TRBV2
CASSSRDRGTQYF
>TRBJ2-1|17|TRBV5-5
CASSLEGTSGSYNEQFF
>TRBJ1-5|15|TRBV20-1
CSAISTGLKFQPQHF
>TRBJ2-1|13|TRBV29-1
CSVERRPYNEQFF
>TRBJ2-3|15|TRBV7-3
CASSFGQGLTDTQYF
>TRBJ2-2|14|TRBV18
CASSPQGSTGELFF
>TRBJ2-3|13|TRBV14
CASSQLHTDTQYF
>TRBJ1-4|14|TRBV28
CASSGEAGNEKLFF
>TRBJ2-7|15|TRBV7-6
CASSPSSGGSYEQYF
>TRBJ2-1|14|TRBV12-3/TRBV12-4
CASLTSGIGDEQFF
>TRBJ2-7|14|TRBV9
CASSLSGQDGEQYF
>TRBJ2-7|16|TRBV6-5
CASSRQTSGRAYEQYF
>TRBJ2-7|12|TRBV4-1
CASSQEFHEQYF
>TRBJ2-7|14|TRBV27
CASSSRTDSYEQYF
>TRBJ2-3|15|TRBV20-1
CSARGGGHSTDTQYF
>TRBJ1-2|13|TRBV4-3
CASSQEGRSGYTF
>TRBJ1-6|14|TRBV6-5
CASSGVERGSPLHF
>TRBJ1-6|14|TRBV6-2/TRBV6-3
CASTQGRGNSPLHF
>TRBJ2-6|16|TRBV29-1
CSVGSRMGAGANVLTF
>TRBJ2-1|15|TRBV9
CASSVGDSPYNEQFF
>TRBJ2-4|14|TRBV12-3/TRBV12-4
CASSPEGEGDIQYF
>TRBJ2-3|13|TRBV29-1
CSVESVTTDTQYF
>TRBJ1-1|13|TRBV6-5
CASRETPNTEAFF
>TRBJ2-1|14|TRBV9
CASSVASGGARQFF
>TRBJ2-6|17|TRBV2
CASAWRGARSGANVLTF
>TRBJ2-6|15|TRBV27
CASSPQVTGANVLTF
>TRBJ2-5|15|TRBV7-2
CASSTQAGYQETQYF
>TRBJ2-4|13|TRBV28
CACRPIAKNIQYF
>TRBJ1-1|11|TRBV6-2/TRBV6-3
CASSYDTEAFF
>TRBJ2-2|15|TRBV11-2
CASSVGLASTGELFF
>TRBJ2-6|16|TRBV3-1
CASSRRGGSGANVLTF
>TRBJ1-5|13|TRBV20-1
CSVRGQGGQPQHF
>TRBJ2-2|16|TRBV11-2
CASSPRPPTATGELFF
>TRBJ1-1|10|TRBV29-1
CSVGDTEAFF
>TRBJ2-2|15|TRBV27
CASSLRGPGTGELFF
>TRBJ1-1|15|TRBV29-1
CSVEGQPGVDTEAFF
>TRBJ2-7|12|TRBV10-3
CAISDVGYEQYF
>TRBJ2-3|12|TRBV18
CASSPDWDTQYF
>TRBJ1-2|13|TRBV18
CASSPSDSRGYTF
>TRBJ2-3|14|TRBV19
CASNPGSASDTQYF
>TRBJ2-2|14|TRBV25-1
CASRGQGNTGELFF
>TRBJ2-3|16|TRBV18
CASSPPPLEFGDTQYF
>TRBJ2-1|14|TRBV5-3
CARSLGRVNNEQFF
>TRBJ1-2|18|TRBV25-1
CASSGPKQGAATNYGYTF
>TRBJ2-1|12|TRBV5-6
CASSGGGFEQFF
>TRBJ1-6|15|TRBV28
CASSLPGQGGSPLHF
>TRBJ2-1|16|TRBV7-2
CASSLVAQPAPEEQFF